The 16 T cell receptor beta chains listed next were all sequenced from one sample in a study of blood T cell repertoires in COVID-19. The method was immunoSEQ multiplex PCR; TCRdb's version includes in-frame clones alone and lacks a portion of them. Among 300,000 to 350,000 clones, roughly 87% were seen once, and the ten largest hold around 9.9%. Sequencing was carried out using peripheral blood. These receptors all come from a man aged 25 to 45 with COVID-19, enrolled during active disease.

The chain joins TRBV7-2 to TRBJ2-3, with 9 nucleotides matching TRBD2. From germline, CDR1 is SGHTA and CDR2 FQGNSA. The CDR3 sequence is 13 residues long. Unmatched junction bases numbered 9, after V lost 11 bases and J lost 6 bases. CDR3 bases: TGTGCCCAGGAACTAGCGGGTGGGGATACGCAGTATTTT. As protein: CAQELAGGDTQYF.

The chain employs TRBV6-2 or TRBV6-3 and TRBJ1-1; the D is unclear. In germline, CDR1 is MNHEY, CDR2 SVGEGT. CDR3 length: 17 amino acids. Trimming stripped 1 base from V and 1 base from J, with 16 bases between. The CDR3 loop reads CASSYFLSRVKNTEAFF. The CDR3 DNA reads as TGTGCCAGCAGTTACTTCCTGTCGAGGGTGAAGAACACTGAAGCTTTCTTT.

The V and J genes are TRBV19 and TRBJ2-2; 7 bases are a match to TRBD1. The CDR3 contains 14 residues. Germline V gene sequence: CDR1 LNHDA, CDR2 SQIVND (reference sequence). The V gene end was trimmed by 6 bases and the J gene end by 6 bases; junction bases not matched to a gene: 7. The CDR3 DNA sequence: TGTGCCAGTAGCCTAGGACAGGTCTCCGGGGAGCTGTTTTTT. Translated: CASSLGQVSGELFF.

The chain has TRBV21-1 and TRBJ2-5; the D call of TRBD1 is as the table states it, not checked on the DNA. TRBV21-1 is a documented pseudogene. The CDR3 has 15 amino acids. The CDR3 spells CASSQGTPAQETQYF. In DNA form, the CDR3 reads TGTGCCAGCAGCCAGGGGACCCCAGCCCAAGAGACCCAGTACTTC.

This chain uses TRBV7-2 with TRBJ2-2; no clear D. The V and J ends lost 0 bases and 2 bases respectively, with 10 bases between them. Germline V CDR1 and CDR2: SGHTA, FQGNSA. There are 16 residues in the CDR3. In DNA, the CDR3 is TGTGCCAGCAGCTTAGCGCTGCGGAGAAACACCGGGGAGCTGTTTTTT. Protein sequence: CASSLALRRNTGELFF.

The chain employs TRBV11-1 and TRBJ2-7; the match to TRBD2 covers 8 bases. The length of the CDR3 is 15 residues. After removal of 3 bases from V and 3 bases from J, the junction contained 7 bases not matched to a gene. CDR1 and CDR2 (germline): SGHAT, FQDESV (reference sequence). CDR3 residues: CASSLKRESFYEQYF. As DNA, the CDR3 is TGTGCCAGCAGCTTGAAGCGGGAGTCTTTCTACGAGCAGTACTTC.

The chain links TRBV7-9 to TRBJ2-3; D not certain. Germline V gives CDR1 SEHNR, CDR2 FQNEAQ (reference sequence). Trimming removed 0 bases at V and 2 bases at J, with 12 bases between. The CDR3 covers 16 residues. CDR3 DNA: TGTGCCAGCAGCTTAGCGGTCGCGGATTACACAGATACGCAGTATTTT. The encoded protein is CASSLAVADYTDTQYF.

This chain links TRBV4-3 with TRBJ1-1; the match to TRBD1 covers 7 bases. Trimming removed 3 bases from V and 1 base from J; junction bases left unmatched: 8. The CDR3 covers 16 residues. In germline, CDR1 is LGHNA, CDR2 YSLEER. CDR3 DNA: TGCGCCAGCAGCCATGAGGGACAGATCTCGAACACTGAAGCTTTCTTT. Amino acids: CASSHEGQISNTEAFF.

The V gene is TRBV3-1 (or the pseudogene TRBV3-2), the J gene TRBJ2-1; 9 bases are shared with TRBD2. The ends lost 0 bases at V and 5 bases at J; junction bases unmatched: 5. In germline, CDR1 is LGHDT, CDR2 YNNKEL (reference sequence). The CDR3 runs to 16 residues. CDR3 nucleotide sequence: TGTGCCAGCAGCCAAGATAGGGCGGGGGGGAACAATGAGCAGTTCTTC. This translates into CASSQDRAGGNNEQFF.

The gene calls are TRBV6-5 and TRBJ1-1; no firm D call. The CDR3 has 15 amino acids. With 4 bases removed from V and 8 bases from J, the gap between germline ends came to 20 bases. The germline CDR1 and CDR2 sequences are MNHEY and SVGAGI. In nucleotides, the CDR3 is TGTGCCAGCAGTTCGGGATTTGAGGCAGTTGAAGAAGCTTTCTTT. Amino acid sequence: CASSSGFEAVEEAFF.

The rearrangement uses TRBV7-2 and TRBJ2-5; 7 bases are shared with TRBD2. CDR1 and CDR2 from the germline V gene are SGHTA and FQGNSA. V trimming: 10 bases; J trimming: 4 bases; junction bases outside the gene matches: 6. The CDR3 is 12 residues long. CDR3 amino acids: CATGGRVETQYF. CDR3 DNA sequence: TGTGCCACCGGGGGGAGGGTAGAGACCCAGTACTTC.

The rearrangement links TRBV7-2 to TRBJ2-3, with 9 bases matching TRBD2. This CDR3 has 16 amino acids. V gave up 2 bases and J gave up 2 bases; unmatched junction bases: 5. The germline V gene encodes CDR1 SGHTA and CDR2 FQGNSA. The CDR3 sequence is CASSLMASGNTDTQYF. The CDR3 bases are TGTGCCAGCAGCTTAATGGCTAGCGGGAACACAGATACGCAGTATTTT.

The chain is built from TRBV19 and TRBJ1-2; D perhaps matches TRBD1 (6 bases). The V gene lost 5 bases and the J gene lost 8 bases, with 15 bases spanning the gap. The length of the CDR3 is 13 residues. The germline V gene has CDR1 LNHDA and CDR2 SQIVND (reference sequence). CDR3 coding DNA: TGTGCCAGTAGTCCCAGCAGGGGCTTCGGCTACACCTTC. It codes for CASSPSRGFGYTF.

V and J are TRBV7-9 and TRBJ2-7; 9 bases fit TRBD1. Germline CDR1 SEHNR, CDR2 FQNEAQ (reference sequence). The CDR3 is 15 residues long. With 0 bases clipped from V and 4 bases from J, the junction kept 4 bases outside the gene matches. In DNA, the CDR3 is TGTGCCAGCAGCTTAGCCACAGGGGGCGCGTACGAGCAGTACTTC. Translation gives CASSLATGGAYEQYF.

This chain joins TRBV5-5 and TRBJ1-3, with 7 bases that match TRBD1. There are 16 residues in the CDR3. CDR1 is SGHKS and CDR2 is YYEKEE in the germline V gene (reference sequence). J gave up 3 bases and V 3 bases, and 9 bases lay outside the gene matches. CDR3 residues: CASSSPDRVSGNTIYF. DNA for the CDR3: TGTGCCAGCAGCTCCCCCGACAGGGTTAGTGGAAACACCATATATTTT.

This CDR3 is CSVEGTATNEKLFF. The CDR3 coding sequence is TGCAGCGTTGAGGGGACAGCGACAAATGAAAAACTGTTTTTT. This chain links TRBV29-1 with TRBJ1-4; 7 nucleotides line up with TRBD1. There are 14 residues in the CDR3. Germline V lookup: CDR1 SQVTM, CDR2 ANQGSEA. The ends lost 3 bases at V and 5 bases at J; junction bases unmatched: 6.